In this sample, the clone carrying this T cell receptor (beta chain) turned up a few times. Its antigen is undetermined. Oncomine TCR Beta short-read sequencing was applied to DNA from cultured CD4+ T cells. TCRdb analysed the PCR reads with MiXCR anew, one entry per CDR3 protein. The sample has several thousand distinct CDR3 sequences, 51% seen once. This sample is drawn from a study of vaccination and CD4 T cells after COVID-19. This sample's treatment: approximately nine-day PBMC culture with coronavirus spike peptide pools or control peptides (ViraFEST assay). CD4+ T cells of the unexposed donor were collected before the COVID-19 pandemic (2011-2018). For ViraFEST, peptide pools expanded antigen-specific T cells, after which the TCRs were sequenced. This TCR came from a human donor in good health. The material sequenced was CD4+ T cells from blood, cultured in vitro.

The DNA of the CDR3 is TGTGCCAGCAGCTCGGGACGGACAGGTTATACTAATGAAAAACTGTTTTTT. It yields the protein CASSSGRTGYTNEKLFF. The rearrangement links TRBV7-2 to TRBJ1-4; 7 nucleotides match TRBD1. The CDR3 is 17 amino acids. The trim removed 4 bases at V and 2 bases at J, leaving 10 bases unmatched. The V gene's germline CDR1 is SGHTA and CDR2 FQGNSA.